One and the same sample provided the 21 T cell receptor beta chains below, sequenced in a study of blood T cell repertoires in COVID-19. The table came from immunoSEQ multiplex PCR; TCRdb's copy has only in-frame clones and leaves some out. This sample has tens of thousands of clones, with approximately 88% found just once. Sequenced sample: peripheral blood. Receptors originate from a human donor in a cohort sampled during active COVID-19.

Concerning this clone itself: One end of the junction varies from germline; a read error may be responsible. This chain uses TRBV11-3 with TRBJ2-2; D is possibly TRBD1 (6 bases). CDR3 size: 16 residues. Germline CDR1 reads SGHNT; CDR2 reads YENEEA. CDR3 sequence reads: CASGFLKGANTGELFF. CDR3 bases: TGTGCCAGCGGCTTTCTAAAGGGGGCGAACACCGGGGAGCTGTTTTTT.

V gene TRBV7-9 combines with J gene TRBJ2-1; 10 positions match TRBD1. This CDR3 contains 15 residues. V dropped 1 base and J dropped 8; count of bases not matched to a gene: 5. CDR1 SEHNR and CDR2 FQNEAQ come from the germline V gene (reference sequence). As DNA, the CDR3 is TGTGCCAGCAGCTTAGACGGGACAGGGGTGTATGAGCAGTTCTTC. Amino acids: CASSLDGTGVYEQFF. Drawing the rest from reference TRBV7-9 and TRBJ2-1, the complete variable domain is DTGVSQNPRHKITKRGQNVTFRCDPISEHNRLYWYRQTLGQGPEFLTYFQNEAQLEKSRLLSDRFSAERPKGSFSTLEIQRTEQGDSAMYLCASSLDGTGVYEQFFGPGTRLTVL.

This chain uses TRBV19 with TRBJ2-7; possible D gene TRBD2, 6 bases. The CDR3 sequence is 14 residues long. CDR1 is LNHDA, CDR2 SQIVND, per germline (reference sequence). V lost 5 bases and J 2 bases, leaving 13 bases between the germline ends. In DNA, the CDR3 is TGTGCCAGTAGTGCGCAGGCTAGCGCCTACGAGCAGTACTTC. Translated, it gives CASSAQASAYEQYF.

This chain uses TRBV9 with TRBJ1-2; D is possibly TRBD1 (5 bases). Trimming stripped 0 bases from V and 0 bases from J, with 9 bases between. This CDR3 is built from 15 residues. Germline CDR1 reads SGDLS; CDR2 reads YYNGEE. Here the CDR3 DNA reads TGTGCCAGCAGCGTAGGGGGGGTAGCTAACTATGGCTACACCTTC. Residues: CASSVGGVANYGYTF.

This chain links TRBV3-1 (or the pseudogene TRBV3-2) with TRBJ1-1; unclear D gene. Trimming removed 3 bases from V and 4 bases from J, with 9 bases in between. CDR1 LGHDT and CDR2 YNNKEL come from the germline V gene (reference sequence). The CDR3 is made up of 13 amino acids. The CDR3 here is CASSHEARTEAFF. DNA for the CDR3: TGTGCCAGCAGCCATGAGGCGCGCACTGAAGCTTTCTTT.

The V and J genes are TRBV7-2 and TRBJ1-2; TRBD1 aligns across 7 bases. The CDR3 totals 14 residues. CDR1 is SGHTA and CDR2 is FQGNSA in the germline V gene. V lost 2 bases, J lost 4 bases, and 4 bases stayed unmatched. The CDR3 reads CASSLYRQGYGYTF. Written as DNA, the CDR3 is TGTGCCAGCAGCTTATATCGACAGGGCTATGGCTACACCTTC.

The chain combines TRBV5-4 with TRBJ2-1, with 8 nucleotides matching TRBD2. V lost 0 bases, J lost 0 bases, and 8 bases stayed unmatched. The CDR3 is 18 residues long. Germline CDR1 is SGHNT and CDR2 is YYREEE (reference sequence). The CDR3, as DNA: TGTGCCAGCAGCTTGGCCGAGCGGGGGTTCGCCTCCTACAATGAGCAGTTCTTC. Its translation is CASSLAERGFASYNEQFF.

This clone was detected only once. This chain links TRBV7-9 with TRBJ1-1; possibly TRBD1 for D (5 bases). The CDR3 has 11 amino acids. V was shortened by 5 bases and J by 7 bases, with 8 bases between the two germline ends. Germline lookup yields CDR1 SEHNR and CDR2 FQNEAQ (reference sequence). The CDR3 protein is CASSVDSEAFF. CDR3 in DNA: TGTGCCAGCAGCGTCGACAGTGAAGCTTTCTTT. The full variable domain, in which reference TRBV7-9 and TRBJ1-1 provide the parts outside the CDR3, is DTGVSQNPRHKITKRGQNVTFRCDPISEHNRLYWYRQTLGQGPEFLTYFQNEAQLEKSRLLSDRFSAERPKGSFSTLEIQRTEQGDSAMYLCASSVDSEAFFGQGTRLTVV.

Regarding this clone: At one end, the junction sequence differs from germline, possibly due to a read error. The chain joins TRBV7-2 to TRBJ2-6; the match to TRBD2 covers 9 bases. This CDR3 is 16 amino acids long. The germline V gene encodes CDR1 SGHTA and CDR2 FQGNSA. The CDR3 spells CASSPRGRGGPNVLTF. The DNA of the CDR3 is TGTGCCAGTTCGCCGCGCGGGAGGGGTGGGCCCAACGTCCTGACTTTC.

This clone showed up just once. This chain connects TRBV28 to TRBJ2-2, with 7 bases identical to TRBD1. J lost 1 base, V lost 3 bases, and 2 bases had no gene match. Germline CDR1 MDHEN, CDR2 SYDVKM. This CDR3 region has 15 residues. The CDR3 loop is CASSFTGVNTGELFF. CDR3 in DNA: TGTGCCAGCAGTTTTACAGGGGTGAACACCGGGGAGCTGTTTTTT.

CDR3 bases: TGCGCCAGCAGCTTGGGTCTAGCGGGGACCGGGGAGCTGTTTTTT. Protein product: CASSLGLAGTGELFF. The chain couples TRBV5-1 to TRBJ2-2, with TRBD2 matching 9 bases. Trimming at V came to 0 bases and at J to 5 bases, leaving 2 bases not matched to a gene. Per the germline V gene, CDR1 is SGHRS and CDR2 is YFSETQ. The CDR3 covers 15 residues.

This clone was observed once. V is TRBV3-1 (or the pseudogene TRBV3-2) and J is TRBJ1-1, with TRBD1 matching 8 bases. Germline V gives CDR1 LGHDT, CDR2 YNNKEL (reference sequence). CDR3 length: 13 residues. V dropped 2 bases and J dropped 4; count of bases not matched to a gene: 0. Here the CDR3 reads CASSQQGATEAFF. The CDR3 bases are TGTGCCAGCAGCCAACAGGGGGCCACTGAAGCTTTCTTT.

This clone showed up just once. J is TRBJ1-1 and V is TRBV6-1; D is possibly TRBD1 (6 bases). Trimming took 3 bases from V and 0 from J, leaving 11 bases between them. Germline loops: CDR1 MNHNS, CDR2 SASEGT. The CDR3 is 15 residues long. The CDR3 coding sequence is TGTGCCAGCAGTGAGACAGGTCTCATGAACACTGAAGCTTTCTTT. Protein product: CASSETGLMNTEAFF.

The V gene is TRBV6-1, the J gene TRBJ2-3, with 10 bases fitting TRBD2. This CDR3 region has 15 residues. Unmatched junction bases numbered 4, after V lost 2 bases and J lost 5 bases. Germline lookup yields CDR1 MNHNS and CDR2 SASEGT. CDR3 coding DNA: TGTGCCAGCAGTGAAACGAGCGGGGGGGTAGATACGCAGTATTTT. Its protein is CASSETSGGVDTQYF.

This chain links TRBV6-6 with TRBJ1-1, with a possible D match to TRBD1 (5 bases). V lost 6 bases, J lost 5 bases, and 10 bases lay in between. Per the germline V gene, CDR1 is MNHNY and CDR2 is SVGAGI (reference sequence). The CDR3 length is 12 residues. In nucleotides, the CDR3 is TGTGCCAGCAGGAAGGGGCAGACTGAAGCTTTCTTT. This encodes CASRKGQTEAFF.

The V gene is TRBV6-4, the J gene TRBJ2-3; the match to TRBD1 covers 7 bases. Per the germline V gene, CDR1 is MRHNA and CDR2 is SNTAGT. The junction had 9 bases not matched to a gene; V was cut back by 6 bases and J by 6 bases. CDR3 length equals 14 residues. In nucleotides, the CDR3 is TGTGCCAGCAGCTACGACAGGGATCGGGATACGCAGTATTTT. Residues: CASSYDRDRDTQYF.

This CDR3 is CASTPFDSSLYGYTF. The CDR3 region has the DNA TGTGCCAGTACCCCGTTTGACAGTTCCCTCTATGGCTACACCTTC. The chain has TRBV19 and TRBJ1-2, with a weak D call TRBD1 (5 bases). The CDR3 extends over 15 amino acids. Per germline, CDR1 LNHDA and CDR2 SQIVND (reference sequence). The germline V and J ends were trimmed by 7 bases and 4 bases, with 19 bases remaining between them.

The chain employs TRBV5-1 and TRBJ2-5, with 7 bases identical to TRBD2. From germline, CDR1 is SGHRS and CDR2 YFSETQ. With 1 base clipped from V and 7 bases from J, the junction kept 7 bases outside the gene matches. The CDR3 is 14 residues long. This CDR3 reads CASSLSAGVVTQYF. In DNA form, the CDR3 reads TGCGCCAGCAGCTTGTCGGCGGGAGTGGTGACCCAGTACTTC.

This clone showed up just once. J is TRBJ2-7 and V is TRBV6-5; D is possibly TRBD1 (5 bases). The V gene lost 0 bases and the J gene lost 5 bases, with 8 bases spanning the gap. The CDR3 has 13 amino acids. Germline CDR1 is MNHEY and CDR2 is SVGAGI. The CDR3 DNA follows: TGTGCCAGCAGTTACTCGCTAGGGGACGAGCAGTACTTC. It encodes CASSYSLGDEQYF.

The chain joins TRBV27 to TRBJ2-2, with D possibly being TRBD2 (5 bases). V was cut by 5 bases and J by 5 bases, with 12 bases left in between. The germline CDR1 and CDR2 sequences are MNHEY and SMNVEV (reference sequence). There are 14 residues in the CDR3. CDR3 sequence (DNA): TGTGCCAGCAGTCCGGGCGGGCCGACCGGGGAGCTGTTTTTT. It specifies CASSPGGPTGELFF.

This clone has more than one count but fewer than ten. The gene calls are TRBV29-1 and TRBJ2-7; maybe TRBD2 (5 bases). The CDR3 runs to 11 residues. Germline V gene lookup returns CDR1 SQVTM and CDR2 ANQGSEA. The ends were cut back, 4 bases at V and 6 bases at J, with 10 bases in the middle. DNA for the CDR3: TGCAGCGTTGCTCGCGGGCCCGAGCAGTACTTC. Translation gives CSVARGPEQYF.